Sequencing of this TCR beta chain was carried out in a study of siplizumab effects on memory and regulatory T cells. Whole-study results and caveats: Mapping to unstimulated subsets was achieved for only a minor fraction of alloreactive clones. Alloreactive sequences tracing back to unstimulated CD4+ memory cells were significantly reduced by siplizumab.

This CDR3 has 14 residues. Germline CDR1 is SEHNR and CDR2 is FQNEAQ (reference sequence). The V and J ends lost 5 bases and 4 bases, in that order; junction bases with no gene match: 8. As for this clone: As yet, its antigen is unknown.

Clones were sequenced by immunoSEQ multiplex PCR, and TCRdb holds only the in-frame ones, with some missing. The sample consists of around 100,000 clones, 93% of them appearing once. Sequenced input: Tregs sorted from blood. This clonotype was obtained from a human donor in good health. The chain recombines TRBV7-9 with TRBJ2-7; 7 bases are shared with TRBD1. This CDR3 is CASSPGTAFYEQYF. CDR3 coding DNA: TGTGCCAGCAGCCCAGGGACAGCTTTTTACGAGCAGTACTTC.